These T cell receptor beta chains were read from a single sample in a study of cytomegalovirus exposure and HLA in healthy donors. Assay used: immunoSEQ multiplex PCR; TCRdb lists only in-frame clones, some missing. The data show some 130,000 clones, more than 60% seen once. The sequencing sample was made of PBMCs. The source is a woman under 30 in good health and CMV-seronegative. The CDR3 runs from the conserved cysteine through the conserved F or W. The order of the fields is clone size, D gene, J gene, V gene, CDR3 length, CDR3 DNA, CDR3 protein. D genes are given only for firm matches. Clone sizes are given selectively: once, few, many, or a class where the clone is expanded.

many	NA	TRBJ2-5	TRBV5-1	14	TGCGCCAGCAGCTTGGGACAGGCCCAAGAGACCCAGTACTTC	CASSLGQAQETQYF
once	TRBD2	TRBJ2-5	TRBV11-2	13	TGTGCCATAAGTAGCGGGGTTCAAGAGACCCAGTACTTC	CAISSGVQETQYF
NA	TRBD2	TRBJ2-1	TRBV27	14	TGTGCCAGGGGGAGGGAGCGGGGCTACAATGAGCAGTTCTTC	CARGRERGYNEQFF
NA	NA	TRBJ1-3	TRBV5-6	14	TGTGCCAGCATGACGGGGTACTCTGGAAACACCATATATTTT	CASMTGYSGNTIYF
NA	NA	TRBJ2-5	TRBV30	13	TGTGCCGAGGGGGATCTGGGCCAAGAGACCCAGTACTTC	CAEGDLGQETQYF
once	NA	TRBJ2-7	TRBV30	14	TGTGCCTTAGGGGGGGGGCTCTCAACCTACGAGCAGTACTTC	CALGGGLSTYEQYF
NA	NA	TRBJ2-3	TRBV6-5	15	TGTGCCACTTGCCGGGACAAGGCCCTCCTAGATACGCAGTATTTT	CATCRDKALLDTQYF
once	TRBD2	TRBJ2-7	TRBV7-2	14	TGTGCCAGCAGAAAGACTAGCGGTTCCTACGAGCAGTACTTC	CASRKTSGSYEQYF
once	NA	TRBJ2-2	TRBV4-1	18	TGCGCCAGCAGCTCTGTAAAAGGACAGATCGCGAACACCGGGGAGCTGTTTTTT	CASSSVKGQIANTGELFF
NA	NA	TRBJ1-3	TRBV15	16	TGTGCCACCAGCAGGACATCAGGGGAATATGGAAACACCATATATTTT	CATSRTSGEYGNTIYF
NA	TRBD2	TRBJ2-2	TRBV29-1	14	TGCAGCGTTGGCGGGAGGGCGAACACCGGGGAGCTGTTTTTT	CSVGGRANTGELFF
NA	TRBD2	TRBJ2-1	TRBV7-8	15	TGTGCCAGCAGCTTGTTTAATAGCGGGAGGTGTGAGCAGTTCTTC	CASSLFNSGRCEQFF
NA	NA	TRBJ1-5	TRBV28	17	TGTGCCAGCAGTTTGAGTAACAACTGGGCCCTCAATCAGCCCCAGCATTTT	CASSLSNNWALNQPQHF
few	TRBD2	TRBJ2-7	TRBV25-1	14	TGTGCCAGCAGTCACCGCCTAGCGGAGTCGGGGCAGTACTTC	CASSHRLAESGQYF
few	TRBD2	TRBJ2-1	TRBV29-1	13	TGCAGCGCCTCCAAGCGGGAGAGGGATGAGCAGTTCTTC	CSASKRERDEQFF
NA	TRBD1	TRBJ2-6	TRBV15	19	TGTGCCACCAGCAGAGGCCGACAGGGGGCGCCCTCTGGGGCCAACGTCCTGACTTTC	CATSRGRQGAPSGANVLTF
once	TRBD2	TRBJ2-7	TRBV7-9	17	TGTTCCAGCAGTTCGGGACTAGCTGGGCGTCTCTCCTACGAGCAGTACTTC	CSSSSGLAGRLSYEQYF
NA	TRBD1	TRBJ1-2	TRBV18	14	TGTGCCAGCTCACCGGGGACAGACAACTATGGCTACACCTTC	CASSPGTDNYGYTF
NA	TRBD1	TRBJ1-1	TRBV19	12	TGTGCCAGTAGTATGGGGACAGGGTCGGCTTTCTTT	CASSMGTGSAFF
NA	TRBD2	TRBJ2-7	TRBV7-2	15	TGTGCCAGCAGCTTAAACAAGTTGGAGCGGGAGCTTCGGTACTTC	CASSLNKLERELRYF
NA	NA	TRBJ1-1	TRBV6-5	16	TGTGCCAGCAGTTACTCGAGACAGAGTATGAACACTGAAGCTTTCTTT	CASSYSRQSMNTEAFF
NA	TRBD1	TRBJ1-1	TRBV6-1	12	TGTGCCAGCGAACAGGGGGACACTGAAGCTTTCTTT	CASEQGDTEAFF
once	NA	TRBJ2-7	TRBV6-5	14	TGTGCCATTGCCCTCGGGATCTTGGCAGGCGAGCAGTACTTC	CAIALGILAGEQYF
few	NA	TRBJ1-5	TRBV6-1	15	TGTGCCAGCCGAGGAGAGGTCGTGAGCAATCAGCCCCAGCATTTT	CASRGEVVSNQPQHF
NA	NA	TRBJ1-5	TRBV23-1	17	TGCGCCAGCAGACGAACCGGGGAGAATAATAGCAATCAGCCCCAGCATTTT	CASRRTGENNSNQPQHF
NA	TRBD2	TRBJ2-1	TRBV7-8	13	TGTGCCAGCAGTAGCGGGACCAACAATGAGCAGTTCTTC	CASSSGTNNEQFF
NA	NA	TRBJ2-1	TRBV30	15	TGTGCCTGGGTGGGGGGAGGTAGCTCCTACAATGAGCAGTTCTTC	CAWVGGGSSYNEQFF
NA	NA	TRBJ1-5	TRBV2	13	TGTGCCAGCAGGGCACAGATAAATCAGCCCCAGCATTTT	CASRAQINQPQHF
NA	TRBD2	TRBJ2-7	TRBV5-6	16	TGTGCCAGCAGTCGCGGAGCGGGAGGGATCTCCTACGAGCAGTACTTC	CASSRGAGGISYEQYF
NA	TRBD1	TRBJ2-7	TRBV14	15	TGTGCCAGCAGCCAAATCGACAGGGGAGCCTACGAGCAGTACTTC	CASSQIDRGAYEQYF
NA	NA	TRBJ1-3	TRBV30	14	TGTGCCTGGAGTGTAGACAATTATGGAAACACCATATATTTT	CAWSVDNYGNTIYF
once	TRBD1	TRBJ1-1	TRBV7-9	13	TGTTCCAGCAGCCCAGACAGGGACACTGAAGCTTTCTTT	CSSSPDRDTEAFF
once	NA	TRBJ1-2	TRBV19	16	TGTGCCAGTACGCCGACCATGGCAGGATCTGGCTATGGCTACACCTTC	CASTPTMAGSGYGYTF
few	NA	TRBJ1-1	TRBV6-5	13	TGTGCCAGCAGTTATAGGAGTGGCACTGAAGCTTTCTTT	CASSYRSGTEAFF
NA	NA	TRBJ1-2	TRBV6-1	14	TGTGCCAGCAGTGGACTTCAGGGGACGGCCGGCTACACCTTC	CASSGLQGTAGYTF
few	TRBD2	TRBJ2-1	TRBV7-9	14	TGTGCCAGCAGCCTTAGCGGGAGGTACAATGAGCAGTTCTTC	CASSLSGRYNEQFF
NA	NA	TRBJ1-1	TRBV30	14	TGTGCCTGGACCCCCGGGGGAGTAACTACTGAAGCTTTCTTT	CAWTPGGVTTEAFF
NA	NA	TRBJ2-2	TRBV19	12	TGTGCCAGTAGTGGGCCGCGCGGGGAGCTGTTTTTT	CASSGPRGELFF
NA	NA	TRBJ2-2	TRBV10-3	14	TGTGCCATCAGTCGGACACAGAACACCGGGGAGCTGTTTTTT	CAISRTQNTGELFF
NA	NA	TRBJ1-3	TRBV30	16	TGTGCCTGGAGTGTACGCGGCACGGGCTCTGGAAACACCATATATTTT	CAWSVRGTGSGNTIYF
few	TRBD2	TRBJ2-1	TRBV6-6	14	TGTGCCAGCAGTACTAGCGGGGGTTACAATGAGCAGTTCTTC	CASSTSGGYNEQFF
NA	TRBD2	TRBJ2-3	TRBV29-1	13	TGCAGCGTTGATCGGGGGGGGCAAGATACACAGTATTTT	CSVDRGGQDTQYF
NA	NA	TRBJ1-4	TRBV30	15	TGTGCCTGGAGCTCACGAGGTGTATTAACTGAAAAACTGTTTTTT	CAWSSRGVLTEKLFF
NA	NA	TRBJ2-7	TRBV6-5	14	TGTGCCAGCAGTTTAACAGCTTATACCTACGAGCAGTACTTC	CASSLTAYTYEQYF
NA	TRBD2	TRBJ2-5	TRBV19	15	TGTGCCAGTAGTATTTCTAGCGGCGGGGGAGAGACCCAGTACTTC	CASSISSGGGETQYF